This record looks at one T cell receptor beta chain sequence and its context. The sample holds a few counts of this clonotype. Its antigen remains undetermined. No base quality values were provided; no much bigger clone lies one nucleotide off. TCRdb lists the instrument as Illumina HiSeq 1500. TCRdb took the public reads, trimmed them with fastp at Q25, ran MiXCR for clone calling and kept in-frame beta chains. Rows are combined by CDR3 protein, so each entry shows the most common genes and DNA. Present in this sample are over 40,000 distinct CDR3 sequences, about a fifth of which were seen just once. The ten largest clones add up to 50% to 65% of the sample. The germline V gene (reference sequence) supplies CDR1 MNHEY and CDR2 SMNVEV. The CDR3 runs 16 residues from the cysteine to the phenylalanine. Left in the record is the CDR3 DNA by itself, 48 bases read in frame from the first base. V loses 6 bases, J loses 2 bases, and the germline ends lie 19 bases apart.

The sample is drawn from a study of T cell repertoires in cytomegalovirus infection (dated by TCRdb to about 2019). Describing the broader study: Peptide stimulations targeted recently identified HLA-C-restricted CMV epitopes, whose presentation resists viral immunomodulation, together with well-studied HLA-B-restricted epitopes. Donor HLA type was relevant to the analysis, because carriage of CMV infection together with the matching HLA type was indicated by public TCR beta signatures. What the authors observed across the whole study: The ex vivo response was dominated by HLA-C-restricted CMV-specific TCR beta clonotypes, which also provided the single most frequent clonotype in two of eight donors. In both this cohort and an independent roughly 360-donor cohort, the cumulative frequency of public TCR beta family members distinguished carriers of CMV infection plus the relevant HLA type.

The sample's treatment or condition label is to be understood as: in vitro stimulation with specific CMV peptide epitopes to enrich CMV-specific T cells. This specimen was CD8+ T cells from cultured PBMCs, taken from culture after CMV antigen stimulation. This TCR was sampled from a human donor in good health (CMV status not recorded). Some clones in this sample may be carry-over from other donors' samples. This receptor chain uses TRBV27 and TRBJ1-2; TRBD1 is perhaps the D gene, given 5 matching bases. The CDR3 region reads CASSPRLGRANYGYTF. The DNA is TGTGCCAGCAGCCCTCGACTGGGCAGGGCGAACTATGGCTACACCTTC.